A single sample is the source of the 2 T cell receptor beta chains below, sequenced in a study of cytomegalovirus exposure and HLA in healthy donors. PCR employed 60 Vbeta and 13 Jbeta primers. Profiling relied on immunoSEQ multiplex PCR, and the TCRdb table lists in-frame clones only, not all of them. The repertoire holds fewer than 200,000 clones, about 12% seen once, with 7.8% in the top ten. The source material was PBMCs. These receptors all come from a middle-aged man in good health and CMV-seropositive.

This clone was counted a few times. The chain joins TRBV6-1 to TRBJ1-2; the D is unclear. CDR1 and CDR2 (germline): MNHNS, SASEGT. The CDR3 has 14 residues. V was shortened by 1 base and J by 6 bases, with 12 bases between the two germline ends. CDR3 amino acids: CASSEDGSFHGYTF. Written as DNA, the CDR3 is TGTGCCAGCAGTGAAGATGGCAGTTTTCATGGCTACACCTTC.

This CDR3 is CASSTRGGRNQPQHF. In nucleotides, the CDR3 is TGTGCCAGCAGTACGCGGGGCGGGAGGAATCAGCCCCAGCATTTT. V usage is TRBV6-6 and J usage is TRBJ1-5; TRBD1 is a possible D gene (5 bases). Germline CDR1 is MNHNY and CDR2 is SVGAGI (reference sequence). Trimming stripped 5 bases from V and 4 bases from J, with 15 bases between. The CDR3 length is 15 residues.